This T cell receptor (beta chain) came from a study of shared clonotypes between healthy human individuals. The protocol was immunoSEQ multiplex PCR, while the TCRdb copy is restricted to in-frame clones and leaves out a portion. Seen here are under 1,100,000 clones, 75% observed once, and the top ten hold nearly 1.5%. Germline V gene data show CDR1 as LNHDA and CDR2 as SQIVND (reference sequence). The CDR3 is made up of 14 amino acids. V was clipped by 4 bases and J by 2 bases, with 8 bases between them. Study-level findings and limits: Sorted-subset sequencing was shown by rarefaction to be incomplete despite large depth.

To note about this clone: Its specificity is unknown.

Sequenced sample: memory CD4+ T cells sorted from blood. Subset denoted: CD45RA-negative fraction. The sequence came from a young man in good health. This chain links TRBV19 with TRBJ1-4; maybe TRBD1 (5 bases). The CDR3 DNA reads as TGTGCCAGTAGTACAGACAGCACTAATGAAAAACTGTTTTTT. As protein: CASSTDSTNEKLFF.